This T cell receptor (beta chain) was identified during a study of blood T cell repertoires in COVID-19. Clones were read by immunoSEQ multiplex PCR, and TCRdb kept only the in-frame ones, dropping some. Of more than 65,000 clones detected, roughly 76% appear once; the ten largest clones hold less than 20%. V trimming: 4 bases; J trimming: 0 bases; junction bases outside the gene matches: 6. The CDR3 has 15 residues. Germline V gene sequence: CDR1 ENHRY, CDR2 SYGVKD. The rearrangement uses TRBV10-3 and TRBJ2-7; 7 positions agree with TRBD1. The sequenced sample consisted of peripheral blood. This sequence originates from a woman older than 75 with active or convalescent COVID-19. CDR3 coding DNA: TGTGCCATCAGTGGCCACAGGGGTAGCTCCTACGAGCAGTACTTC. Its translation: CAISGHRGSSYEQYF.